This TCR beta chain was identified during a study of cytomegalovirus exposure and HLA in healthy donors. Regarding this clone: Its target is unknown.

Study findings and constraints: The dataset shows that most TCR sequences were rare, while some public TCRs occurred in many donors. Some V segments could not be told apart, so they were left out, TRBV6-2 and TRBV6-3 among them. An observed cluster of highly shared sequence variants was recorded as a likely sequencing artifact. When a later analysis compared HLA-associated TCR beta chains with equally common others, the HLA-associated chains turned out to be more clonally expanded and to have lower generation probabilities.

V shed 2 bases and J shed 7 bases, with 6 bases lying between them. The CDR3 loop spans 12 amino acids. Looked up from germline, CDR1 is SGHTA and CDR2 is FQGNSA. The PCR contained 60 Vbeta and 13 Jbeta primers. TCRdb's copy holds only in-frame clones and misses some; the assay was immunoSEQ multiplex PCR. The sample carries 120,000 to 150,000 clones, 60% to 80% recorded once. Sequencing was performed on PBMCs. V gene TRBV7-2 combines with J gene TRBJ2-1, with a tentative D call TRBD2 (5 bases). The receptor was derived from a man aged 18 to 30 in good health and CMV-seronegative. The CDR3 loop is CASSLRGNEQFF. CDR3 nucleotides: TGTGCCAGCAGCTTACGAGGGAATGAGCAGTTCTTC.